The entry below gives a single T cell receptor beta chain sequence along with its context. This entry is derived from a study of blood T cell repertoires in COVID-19. The overall study: The study drew acute and convalescent COVID-19 samples from the United States, Italy and Spain.

The V end lost 6 bases, the J end lost 2 bases, and 11 bases lay between the germline ends. This CDR3 contains 13 residues. Per the original methods: From reference gene primer amplification, estimates of nucleated cell counts were derived. Generated by immunoSEQ multiplex PCR, the TCRdb table keeps only in-frame clones and is missing some. The D gene and trimming were derived from the DNA, and the V and J assignments and clone size from that table. In the table there are just over 350,000 clones, 65% to 90% of which are singletons. This chain uses TRBV12-3 or TRBV12-4 with TRBJ2-7; the D is unclear. The sequence was obtained from a woman aged 55 to 70 with COVID-19, enrolled during active disease. The sample taken for sequencing was peripheral blood. CDR3 sequence: CASSYLTTYEQYF. CDR3 bases: TGTGCCAGCAGCTATCTAACCACCTACGAGCAGTACTTC.